Listed here are 18 T cell receptor beta chains from one sample, sequenced in a study of blood T cell repertoires in COVID-19. The repertoire was sequenced with immunoSEQ multiplex PCR; TCRdb's copy has only in-frame clones and lacks some. The table includes some 260,000 clones, roughly 82% detected once. The sequenced material came from peripheral blood. Every receptor here comes from a woman aged 80 or over with active or convalescent COVID-19.

This sequence joins TRBV18 and TRBJ2-5; no definite D call. Trimming shortened V by 4 bases and J by 0 bases, and 6 bases separated the two germline ends. Germline lookup yields CDR1 KGHSH and CDR2 LQKENI. The CDR3 has 13 amino acids. The CDR3 sequence: CASSQQNQETQYF. The CDR3 bases are TGTGCCAGCTCACAACAAAACCAAGAGACCCAGTACTTC.

V is TRBV4-1 and J is TRBJ1-5, with 7 bases matching TRBD1. V was clipped by 2 bases and J by 4 bases; unmatched bases: 5. The CDR3 loop spans 15 amino acids. Germline loops: CDR1 MGHRA, CDR2 YSYEKL. CDR3 protein: CASSQSGTVNQPQHF. In DNA form, the CDR3 reads TGCGCCAGCAGCCAATCCGGGACAGTAAATCAGCCCCAGCATTTT.

The rearrangement links TRBV28 to TRBJ1-2; D not resolved. V was pared by 3 bases and J by 7 bases, with 9 bases between. The CDR3 has 12 residues. Germline-derived CDR1 and CDR2 are MDHEN and SYDVKM. The CDR3 DNA reads as TGTGCCAGCAGTTTCGGGGATCGTGGCTACACCTTC. Its protein product is CASSFGDRGYTF.

The J gene is TRBJ2-7, the V gene TRBV7-8, with 9 bases identical to TRBD2. Germline V gene lookup returns CDR1 SGHVS and CDR2 FQNEAQ. This CDR3 region has 17 residues. The J segment lost 2 bases and the V segment lost 3 bases, leaving 11 bases of the junction unmatched. CDR3 sequence: CASSFREPGLAPYEQYF. In DNA, the CDR3 is TGTGCCAGCAGCTTTCGAGAACCGGGACTAGCTCCCTACGAGCAGTACTTC.

The V and J genes are TRBV4-1 and TRBJ2-1; 14 bases line up with TRBD2. The CDR3 contains 18 residues. V gave up 4 bases and J gave up 7 bases; unmatched junction bases: 12. The V gene's germline CDR1 is MGHRA and CDR2 YSYEKL. The CDR3 spells CASSRSTRGTSGSNEQFF. The DNA for the CDR3 is TGCGCCAGCAGCCGAAGTACGCGAGGGACTAGCGGGAGTAATGAGCAGTTCTTC.

Remarks on this clone: The sample contains more than one DNA sequence encoding this CDR3. The rearrangement links TRBV5-1 to TRBJ1-4; 8 nucleotides match TRBD1. In germline, CDR1 is SGHRS, CDR2 YFSETQ. This CDR3 contains 14 residues. V trimming: 4 bases; J trimming: 4 bases; junction bases outside the gene matches: 3. The CDR3, as DNA: TGCGCCAGCAGCCTAGGACAGGGTAATGAAAAACTGTTTTTT. Its protein is CASSLGQGNEKLFF.

The rearrangement joins TRBV29-1 to TRBJ2-7; possibly TRBD2 for D (6 bases). Germline V gene data show CDR1 as SQVTM and CDR2 as ANQGSEA. The CDR3 consists of 12 residues. Trimming pared 3 bases from V and 5 bases from J, leaving 11 bases between. The CDR3 sequence is CSVEGGGHEQYF. The CDR3 DNA reads TGCAGCGTTGAGGGAGGAGGCCACGAGCAGTACTTC.

This sequence joins TRBV29-1 and TRBJ2-7, with no clear D. Germline CDR1 and CDR2: SQVTM and ANQGSEA. The V gene lost 4 bases and the J gene lost 0 bases, with 10 bases spanning the gap. This CDR3 is 13 amino acids long. CDR3 sequence reads: CSVVLASSYEQYF. The CDR3 DNA reads TGCAGCGTTGTGTTGGCAAGCTCCTACGAGCAGTACTTC.

V usage is TRBV28 and J usage is TRBJ1-2, with a tentative D call TRBD1 (5 bases). The V gene lost 1 base and the J gene lost 4 bases, with 7 bases spanning the gap. From germline, CDR1 is MDHEN and CDR2 SYDVKM. The CDR3 contains 13 residues. CDR3 DNA sequence: TGTGCCAGCAGTTTATCAGGGCTCTATGGCTACACCTTC. It codes for CASSLSGLYGYTF.

This clone was observed once. Other nucleotide sequences in the sample specify the same CDR3. The chain links TRBV5-1 to TRBJ1-4; 9 nucleotides agree with TRBD1. Trimming cost V 4 bases and J 6 bases; bases outside gene matches: 7. Germline CDR1 reads SGHRS; CDR2 reads YFSETQ. CDR3 size: 15 residues. The CDR3 DNA is TGCGCCAGCAGCGGATCCGGGACAGGGTATGAAAAACTGTTTTTT. It encodes CASSGSGTGYEKLFF.

The chain is built from TRBV2 and TRBJ2-5; tentatively, D is TRBD1 (6 bases). Germline V gene lookup returns CDR1 SNHLY and CDR2 FYNNEI. The CDR3 has 14 amino acids. V shed 6 bases and J shed 0 bases, with 11 bases lying between them. This CDR3 is CASSRDNNQETQYF. The CDR3 DNA follows: TGTGCCAGCAGCCGGGACAACAACCAAGAGACCCAGTACTTC.

The chain is built from TRBV6-5 and TRBJ2-3; 12 bases fit TRBD2. J was trimmed by 5 bases and V by 7 bases; bases with no gene match: 7. Per the germline V gene, CDR1 is MNHEY and CDR2 is SVGAGI. The CDR3 length is 15 residues. CDR3 nucleotides: TGTGCCAGCACTAGCGGGGGGGCCCAGCTAGATACGCAGTATTTT. It yields the protein CASTSGGAQLDTQYF.

The rearrangement uses TRBV2 and TRBJ1-6, with 8 bases identical to TRBD1. CDR3 length: 13 residues. CDR1 is SNHLY, CDR2 FYNNEI, per germline. J lost 10 bases, V lost 7 bases, and 6 bases had no gene match. This chain's CDR3 is CASIQGAGSPLHF. CDR3 coding DNA: TGTGCCAGCATTCAGGGGGCGGGATCACCCCTCCACTTT.

The chain has TRBV4-1 and TRBJ1-4; maybe TRBD1 (6 bases). CDR3 length equals 17 residues. The germline V and J ends were trimmed by 4 bases and 4 bases, with 19 bases remaining between them. Per germline, CDR1 MGHRA and CDR2 YSYEKL. CDR3 bases: TGCGCCAGCAGCCCGCACTCCGGGACACCTTATAATGAAAAACTGTTTTTT. Translating it yields CASSPHSGTPYNEKLFF.

The sample holds one count of this clone. The V and J genes are TRBV9 and TRBJ2-5, with no clear D. With 0 bases removed from V and 4 bases from J, the gap between germline ends came to 10 bases. Germline loops: CDR1 SGDLS, CDR2 YYNGEE. This CDR3 spans 14 amino acids. CDR3 protein: CASSVALAAETQYF. The DNA for the CDR3 is TGTGCCAGCAGCGTAGCGTTAGCTGCAGAGACCCAGTACTTC.

There are a few counts of this clone. The chain carries TRBV20-1 and TRBJ1-2, with TRBD1 matching 8 bases. CDR1 and CDR2 from the germline V gene are DFQATT and SNEGSKA (reference sequence). After removal of 3 bases from V and 3 bases from J, the junction contained 9 bases not matched to a gene. The CDR3 totals 15 residues. CDR3 bases: TGCAGTGCTAGTTTTCCAGGGGGCCGGGACTATGGCTACACCTTC. This codes for CSASFPGGRDYGYTF.

The V and J genes are TRBV7-8 and TRBJ2-2; D may be TRBD2 (7 bases). CDR3 length: 15 residues. Germline loops: CDR1 SGHVS, CDR2 FQNEAQ. V lost 7 bases to trimming and J lost 2 bases, with 14 bases between them. CDR3 bases: TGTGCCAGCACCCGGGGAGGGGGTAACACCGGGGAGCTGTTTTTT. It codes for CASTRGGGNTGELFF.

The chain joins TRBV15 to TRBJ2-1, with 7 bases fitting TRBD1. Germline V gene lookup returns CDR1 LNHNV and CDR2 YYDKDF (reference sequence). CDR3 length equals 16 residues. V lost 3 bases to trimming and J lost 5 bases; unmatched junction nucleotides: 10. The CDR3 DNA reads as TGTGCCACCAGCAGGCTAAGACAGGGTATAAACAATGAGCAGTTCTTC. This gives the protein CATSRLRQGINNEQFF. The full variable domain, rest sourced from reference TRBV15 and TRBJ2-1, is DAMVIQNPRYQVTQFGKPVTLSCSQTLNHNVMYWYQQKSSQAPKLLFHYYDKDFNNEADTPDNFQSRRPNTSFCFLDIRSPGLGDTAMYLCATSRLRQGINNEQFFGPGTRLTVL.